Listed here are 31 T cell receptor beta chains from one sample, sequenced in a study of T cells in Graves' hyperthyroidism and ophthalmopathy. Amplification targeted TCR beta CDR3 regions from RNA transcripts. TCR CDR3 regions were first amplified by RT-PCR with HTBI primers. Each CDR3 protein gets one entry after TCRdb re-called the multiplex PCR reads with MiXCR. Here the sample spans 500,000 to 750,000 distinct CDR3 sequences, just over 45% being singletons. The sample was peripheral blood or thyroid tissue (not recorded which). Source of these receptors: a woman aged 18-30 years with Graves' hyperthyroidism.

In DNA, the CDR3 is TGCGCCAGCAGTTTGACAGGGAGCAGGGAGACCCAGTACTTC. Translating gives CASSLTGSRETQYF. The chain couples TRBV5-1 to TRBJ2-5, with 7 bases aligning to TRBD1. The CDR3 has 14 residues. The germline V gene encodes CDR1 SGHRS and CDR2 YFSETQ. V lost 5 bases, J lost 5 bases, and 9 bases stayed unmatched. Supplemented by reference TRBV5-1 and TRBJ2-5, the full variable domain reads KAGVTQTPRYLIKTRGQQVTLSCSPISGHRSVSWYQQTPGQGLQFLFEYFSETQRNKGNFPGRFSGRQFSNSRSEMNVSTLELGDSALYLCASSLTGSRETQYFGPGTRLLVL.

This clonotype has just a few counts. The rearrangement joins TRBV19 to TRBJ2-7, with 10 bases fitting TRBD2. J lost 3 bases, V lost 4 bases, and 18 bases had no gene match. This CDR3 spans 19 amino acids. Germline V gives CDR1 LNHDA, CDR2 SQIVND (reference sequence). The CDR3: CASSSQLAGRPTKYYEQYF. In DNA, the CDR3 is TGTGCCAGTAGTAGTCAACTAGCGGGACGACCTACGAAGTACTACGAGCAGTACTTC. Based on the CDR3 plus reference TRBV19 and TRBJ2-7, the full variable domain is DGGITQSPKYLFRKEGQNVTLSCEQNLNHDAMYWYRQDPGQGLRLIYYSQIVNDFQKGDIAEGYSVSREKKESFPLTVTSAQKNPTAFYLCASSSQLAGRPTKYYEQYFGPGTRLTVT.

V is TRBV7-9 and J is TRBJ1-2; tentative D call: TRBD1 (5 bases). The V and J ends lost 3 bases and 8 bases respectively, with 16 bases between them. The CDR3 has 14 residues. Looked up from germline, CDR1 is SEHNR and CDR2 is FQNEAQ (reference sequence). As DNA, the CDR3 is TGTGCCAGCAGCTTGGTAGGGACGATGGGGGGCTACACCTTC. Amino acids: CASSLVGTMGGYTF. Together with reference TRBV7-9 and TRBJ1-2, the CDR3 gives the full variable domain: DTGVSQNPRHKITKRGQNVTFRCDPISEHNRLYWYRQTLGQGPEFLTYFQNEAQLEKSRLLSDRFSAERPKGSFSTLEIQRTEQGDSAMYLCASSLVGTMGGYTFGSGTRLTVV.

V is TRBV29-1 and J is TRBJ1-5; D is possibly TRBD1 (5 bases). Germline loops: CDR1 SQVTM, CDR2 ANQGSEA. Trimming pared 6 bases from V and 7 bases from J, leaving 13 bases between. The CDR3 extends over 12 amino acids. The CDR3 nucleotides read TGCAGCGTGGGAGAAGGGGAGCAGCCCCAGCATTTT. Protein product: CSVGEGEQPQHF.

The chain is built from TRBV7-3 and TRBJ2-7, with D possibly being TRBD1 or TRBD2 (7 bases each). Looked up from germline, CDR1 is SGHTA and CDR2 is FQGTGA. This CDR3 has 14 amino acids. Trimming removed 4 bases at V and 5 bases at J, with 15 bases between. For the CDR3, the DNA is TGTGCCAGCAGCTCTTGGGGAGGGGGCAACGAGCAGTACTTC. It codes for CASSSWGGGNEQYF.

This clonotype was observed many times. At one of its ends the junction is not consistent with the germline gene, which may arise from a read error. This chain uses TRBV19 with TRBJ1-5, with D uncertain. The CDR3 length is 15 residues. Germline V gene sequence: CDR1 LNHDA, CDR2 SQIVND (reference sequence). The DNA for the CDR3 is TGTGCCAGTAGTATATTCTCCAGCGGCAAGCAGCCCCAGCATTTT. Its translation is CASSIFSSGKQPQHF.

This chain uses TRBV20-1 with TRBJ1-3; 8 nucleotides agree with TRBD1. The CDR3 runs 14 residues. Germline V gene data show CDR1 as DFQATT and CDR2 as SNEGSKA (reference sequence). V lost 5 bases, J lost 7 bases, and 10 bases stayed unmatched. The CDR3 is CSASGGESMNTIYF. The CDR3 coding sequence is TGCAGTGCTTCAGGGGGCGAGTCCATGAACACCATATATTTT.

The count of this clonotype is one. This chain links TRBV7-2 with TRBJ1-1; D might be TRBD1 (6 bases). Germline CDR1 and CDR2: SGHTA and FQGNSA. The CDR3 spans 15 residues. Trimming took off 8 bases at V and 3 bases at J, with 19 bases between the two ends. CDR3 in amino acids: CASGREQGADTEAFF. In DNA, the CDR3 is TGTGCCAGCGGGCGGGAACAGGGAGCGGACACTGAAGCTTTCTTT.

The CDR3 here is CSVTGLAENYEQYF. In nucleotides, the CDR3 is TGCAGCGTAACCGGACTAGCGGAAAACTACGAGCAGTACTTC. The chain uses TRBV29-1 and TRBJ2-7; 10 bases fit TRBD2. This CDR3 region has 14 residues. CDR1 is SQVTM and CDR2 is ANQGSEA in the germline V gene. With V trimmed by 6 bases and J by 3 bases, 8 bases remained unmatched.

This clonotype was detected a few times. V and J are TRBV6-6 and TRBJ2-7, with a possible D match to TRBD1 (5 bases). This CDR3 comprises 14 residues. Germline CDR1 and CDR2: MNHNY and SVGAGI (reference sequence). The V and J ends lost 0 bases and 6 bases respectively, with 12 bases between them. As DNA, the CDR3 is TGTGCCAGCAGTTACTCCATAGTGGGGCCCGAGCAGTACTTC. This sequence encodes CASSYSIVGPEQYF.

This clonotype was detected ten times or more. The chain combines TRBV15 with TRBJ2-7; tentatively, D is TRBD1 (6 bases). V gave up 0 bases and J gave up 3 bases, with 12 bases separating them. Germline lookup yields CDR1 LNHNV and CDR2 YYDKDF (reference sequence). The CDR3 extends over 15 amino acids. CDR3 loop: CATSRDQGTSYEQYF. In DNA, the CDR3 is TGTGCCACCAGCAGAGACCAGGGGACCAGCTACGAGCAGTACTTC. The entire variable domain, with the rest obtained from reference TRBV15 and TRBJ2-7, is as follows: DAMVIQNPRYQVTQFGKPVTLSCSQTLNHNVMYWYQQKSSQAPKLLFHYYDKDFNNEADTPDNFQSRRPNTSFCFLDIRSPGLGDTAMYLCATSRDQGTSYEQYFGPGTRLTVT.

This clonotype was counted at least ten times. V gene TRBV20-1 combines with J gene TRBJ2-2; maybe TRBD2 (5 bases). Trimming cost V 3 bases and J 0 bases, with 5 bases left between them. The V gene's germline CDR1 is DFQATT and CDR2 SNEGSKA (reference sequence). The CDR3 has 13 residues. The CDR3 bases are TGCAGTGCTAGGGAGGCGAACACCGGGGAGCTGTTTTTT. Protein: CSAREANTGELFF.

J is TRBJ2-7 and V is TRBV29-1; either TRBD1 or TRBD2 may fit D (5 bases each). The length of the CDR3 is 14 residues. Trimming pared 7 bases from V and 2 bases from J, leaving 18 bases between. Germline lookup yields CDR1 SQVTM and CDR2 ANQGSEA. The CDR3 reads CSALQGDGTYEQYF. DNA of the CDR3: TGCAGCGCCCTGCAAGGGGACGGAACCTACGAGCAGTACTTC.

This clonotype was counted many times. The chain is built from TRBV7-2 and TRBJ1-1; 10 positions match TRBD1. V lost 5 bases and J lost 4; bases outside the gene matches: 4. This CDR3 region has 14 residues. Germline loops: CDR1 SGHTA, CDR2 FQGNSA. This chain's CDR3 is CASSPRDRGTEAFF. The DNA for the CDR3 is TGTGCCAGCAGCCCAAGGGACAGGGGCACTGAAGCTTTCTTT. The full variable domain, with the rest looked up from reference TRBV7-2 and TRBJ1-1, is GAGVSQSPSNKVTEKGKDVELRCDPISGHTALYWYRQSLGQGLEFLIYFQGNSAPDKSGLPSDRFSAERTGGSVSTLTIQRTQQEDSAVYLCASSPRDRGTEAFFGQGTRLTVV.

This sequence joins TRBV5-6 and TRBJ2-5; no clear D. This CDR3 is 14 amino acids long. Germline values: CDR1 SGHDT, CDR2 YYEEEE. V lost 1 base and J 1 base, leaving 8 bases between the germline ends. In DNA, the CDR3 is TGTGCCAGCAGCTTGTTTCTAGTCCAAGAGACCCAGTACTTC. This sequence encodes CASSLFLVQETQYF.

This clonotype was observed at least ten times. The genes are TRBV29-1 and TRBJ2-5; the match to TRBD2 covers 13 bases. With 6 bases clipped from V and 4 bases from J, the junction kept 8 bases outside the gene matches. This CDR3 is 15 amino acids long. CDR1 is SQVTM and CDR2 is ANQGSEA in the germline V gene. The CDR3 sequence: CSVDGLAGVGETQYF. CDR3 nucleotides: TGCAGCGTCGATGGACTAGCGGGAGTAGGAGAGACCCAGTACTTC.

The chain's CDR3 is CASSILPGQGGTEAFF. CDR3 sequence (DNA): TGTGCCAGCAGCATCCTACCGGGACAGGGAGGCACTGAAGCTTTCTTT. V is TRBV7-2 and J is TRBJ1-1; 9 nucleotides line up with TRBD1. V was pared by 5 bases and J by 4 bases, with 11 bases of the junction left unmatched. The CDR3 runs 16 residues. Germline V CDR1 and CDR2: SGHTA, FQGNSA.

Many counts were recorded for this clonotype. The CDR3 loop is CAWSVIVYEQYF. In nucleotides, the CDR3 is TGTGCCTGGAGTGTCATCGTCTACGAGCAGTACTTC. The genes are TRBV30 and TRBJ2-7, with D unresolved. The CDR3 has 12 residues. Trimming took off 0 bases at V and 3 bases at J, with 6 bases between the two ends. CDR1 GTSNPN and CDR2 SVGIG come from the germline V gene (reference sequence).

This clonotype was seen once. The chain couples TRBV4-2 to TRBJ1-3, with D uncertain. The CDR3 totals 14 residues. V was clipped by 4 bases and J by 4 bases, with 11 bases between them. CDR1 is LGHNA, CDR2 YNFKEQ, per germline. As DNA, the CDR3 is TGTGCCAGCAGCCCCGACGGGATCGGAAACACCATATATTTT. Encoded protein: CASSPDGIGNTIYF.

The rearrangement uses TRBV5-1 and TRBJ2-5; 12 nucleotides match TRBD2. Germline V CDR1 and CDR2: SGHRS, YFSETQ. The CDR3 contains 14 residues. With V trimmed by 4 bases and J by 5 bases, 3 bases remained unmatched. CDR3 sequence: CASSQTSGGETQYF. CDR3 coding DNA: TGCGCCAGCAGCCAGACTAGCGGGGGTGAGACCCAGTACTTC.

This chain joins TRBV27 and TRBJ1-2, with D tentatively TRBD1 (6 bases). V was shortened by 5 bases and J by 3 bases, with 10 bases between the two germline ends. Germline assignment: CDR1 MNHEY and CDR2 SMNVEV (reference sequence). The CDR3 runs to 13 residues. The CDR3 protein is CASSIRQDYGYTF. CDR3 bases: TGTGCCAGCAGTATCCGACAGGACTATGGCTACACCTTC.

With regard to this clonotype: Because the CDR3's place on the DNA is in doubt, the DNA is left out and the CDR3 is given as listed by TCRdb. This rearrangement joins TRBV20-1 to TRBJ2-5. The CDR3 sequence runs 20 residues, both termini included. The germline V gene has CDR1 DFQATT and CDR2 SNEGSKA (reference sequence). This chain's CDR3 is CSARDTSGRHYGYTFGTQYF.

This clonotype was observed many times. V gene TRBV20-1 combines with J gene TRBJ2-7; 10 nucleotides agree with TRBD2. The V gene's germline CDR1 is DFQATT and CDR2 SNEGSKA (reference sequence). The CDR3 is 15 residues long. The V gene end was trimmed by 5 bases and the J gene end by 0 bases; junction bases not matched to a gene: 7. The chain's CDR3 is CSAGLAVRYSYEQYF. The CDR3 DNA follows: TGCAGTGCTGGACTAGCGGTGCGATACTCCTACGAGCAGTACTTC.

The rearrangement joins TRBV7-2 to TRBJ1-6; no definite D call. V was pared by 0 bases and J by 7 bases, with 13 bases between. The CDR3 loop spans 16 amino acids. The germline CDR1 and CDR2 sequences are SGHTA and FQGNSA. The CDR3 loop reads CASSLALVGSNSPLHF. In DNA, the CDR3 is TGTGCCAGCAGCTTAGCTTTGGTGGGGTCCAATTCACCCCTCCACTTT.

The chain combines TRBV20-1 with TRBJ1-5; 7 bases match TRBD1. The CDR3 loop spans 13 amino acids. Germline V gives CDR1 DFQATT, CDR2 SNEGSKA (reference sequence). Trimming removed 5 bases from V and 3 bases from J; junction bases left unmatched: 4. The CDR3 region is CSADGTDNQPQHF. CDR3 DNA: TGCAGTGCTGACGGGACAGACAATCAGCCCCAGCATTTT.

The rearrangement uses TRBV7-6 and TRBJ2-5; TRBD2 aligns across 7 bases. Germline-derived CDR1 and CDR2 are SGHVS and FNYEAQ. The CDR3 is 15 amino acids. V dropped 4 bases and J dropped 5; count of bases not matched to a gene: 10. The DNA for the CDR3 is TGTGCCAGCAGCTGGGCAGGGACTACCGGGGAGACCCAGTACTTC. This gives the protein CASSWAGTTGETQYF.

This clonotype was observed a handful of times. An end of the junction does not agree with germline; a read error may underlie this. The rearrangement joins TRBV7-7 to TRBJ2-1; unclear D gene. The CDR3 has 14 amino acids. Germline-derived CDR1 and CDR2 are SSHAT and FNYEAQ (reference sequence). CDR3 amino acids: CASSLRPPRNEQFF. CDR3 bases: TGTGCTAGCAGCTTACGGCCCCCTCGGAATGAGCAGTTCTTC.

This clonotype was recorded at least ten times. In DNA form, the CDR3 reads TGTGCCAGCAGCTTAGTTTGGCCTAGCGGGTCCTACGAGCAGTACTTC. This sequence encodes CASSLVWPSGSYEQYF. The chain links TRBV7-2 to TRBJ2-7; 8 bases are shared with TRBD2. Germline CDR1 is SGHTA and CDR2 is FQGNSA. Trimming cost V 1 base and J 1 base; bases outside gene matches: 6. This CDR3 is built from 16 residues.

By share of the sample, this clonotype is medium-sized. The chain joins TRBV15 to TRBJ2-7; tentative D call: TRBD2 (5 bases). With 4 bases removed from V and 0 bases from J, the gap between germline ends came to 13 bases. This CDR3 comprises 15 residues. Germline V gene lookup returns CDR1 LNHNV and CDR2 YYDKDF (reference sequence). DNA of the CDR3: TGTGCCACCAGCAAACTAGATACGGGCTCCTACGAGCAGTACTTC. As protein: CATSKLDTGSYEQYF.

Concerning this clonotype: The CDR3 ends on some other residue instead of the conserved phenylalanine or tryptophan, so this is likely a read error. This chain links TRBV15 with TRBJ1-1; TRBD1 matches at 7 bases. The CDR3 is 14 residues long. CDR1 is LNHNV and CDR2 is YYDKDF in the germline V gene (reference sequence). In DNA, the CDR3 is TGTGCCACCAGGAGAGACAGGGAGGGGACTGAAGCTTTCCTC. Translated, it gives CATRRDREGTEAFL.

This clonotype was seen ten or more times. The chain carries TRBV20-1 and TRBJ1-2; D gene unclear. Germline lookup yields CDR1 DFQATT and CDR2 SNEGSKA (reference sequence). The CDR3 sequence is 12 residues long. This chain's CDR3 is CIIYRSNYGYTF. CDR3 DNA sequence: TGCATTATCTACCGATCTAACTATGGCTACACCTTC.